This T cell receptor beta chain derives from a study of CD8 T cells in ankylosing spondylitis. General observations from the study: Seemingly characteristic of ankylosing spondylitis blood was a TCR beta motif consisting of roughly 8 highly homologous variants. Researchers reportedly found disease-linked clones significantly enriched in matched ankylosing spondylitis synovial fluid. Reports of some motif variants in reactive arthritis synovial fluid and blood predate this one.

Trimming stripped 0 bases from V and 3 bases from J, with 2 bases between. The germline V gene encodes CDR1 SGHVS and CDR2 FQNEAQ. The CDR3 contains 12 residues. A quantitative 5'-RACE method, one with molecular barcodes, was used to make TCR beta libraries. TCRdb reprocessed the 5' RACE reads with MiXCR, giving one entry per CDR3 protein. The profile shows some 220,000 distinct CDR3 sequences, 8.2% of them singletons. Ten or more counts support this clonotype. Its specificity is not known. Sequencing was performed on blood, either unsorted or a sorted T cell fraction (not recorded which). This TCR was sampled from a female donor with ankylosing spondylitis or in good health (not recorded which). This chain connects TRBV7-8 to TRBJ2-5; D remains unclear. The DNA of the CDR3 is TGTGCCAGCAGCTTAGCAGAAGAGACCCAGTACTTC. The encoded protein is CASSLAEETQYF.